Below, 2 T cell receptor beta chains from the same sample are listed, as sequenced in a study of T cell responses to AZD1222 COVID-19 vaccine. Libraries were prepared by immunoSEQ multiplex PCR; TCRdb keeps only in-frame clonotypes and omits some of them. The repertoire holds roughly 130,000 clones, with around 92% as singletons. The starting material was peripheral blood, obtained on day 0 of AZD1222 vaccination. These TCRs come from an adult in good health.

The genes are TRBV5-6 and TRBJ1-2; tentatively, D is TRBD1 (5 bases). CDR1 is SGHDT and CDR2 is YYEEEE in the germline V gene. V was cut by 0 bases and J by 4 bases, with 13 bases left in between. CDR3 length: 15 residues. The CDR3 bases are TGTGCCAGCAGCTTGGGATACGGGGCGGGCTATGGCTACACCTTC. Its protein product is CASSLGYGAGYGYTF. Drawing the rest from reference TRBV5-6 and TRBJ1-2, the complete variable domain is DAGVTQSPTHLIKTRGQQVTLRCSPKSGHDTVSWYQQALGQGPQFIFQYYEEEERQRGNFPDRFSGHQFPNYSSELNVNALLLGDSALYLCASSLGYGAGYGYTFGSGTRLTVV.

In this sample, this clone turned up once. The chain couples TRBV7-2 to TRBJ1-2; D remains ambiguous. CDR1 SGHTA and CDR2 FQGNSA come from the germline V gene. Trimming shortened V by 1 base and J by 4 bases, and 4 bases separated the two germline ends. The CDR3 extends over 12 amino acids. The CDR3 DNA sequence: TGTGCCAGCAGCTTAGAGCGCTATGGCTACACCTTC. This codes for CASSLERYGYTF.